This entry lists 24 T cell receptor beta chains sequenced from one sample in a study of T cell changes during pregnancy in multiple sclerosis. This table comes from immunoSEQ multiplex PCR, and its TCRdb copy is limited to in-frame clones, with some not included. The sample has approximately 64,000 clones, around 91% seen once; the top ten hold about 2%. The sample here was peripheral blood, taken in the second trimester of pregnancy. The receptor set was obtained from a female donor in good health, enrolled as a control in a pregnancy study.

The rearrangement uses TRBV9 and TRBJ1-1; a weak D match, TRBD1 (6 bases). The CDR3 covers 16 residues. In germline, CDR1 is SGDLS, CDR2 YYNGEE. Trimming stripped 3 bases from V and 6 bases from J, with 21 bases between. CDR3 in DNA: TGTGCCAGCAGCGCCGGCCCCCAAGGGGGGAGGGCTGAAGCTTTCTTT. It codes for CASSAGPQGGRAEAFF.

This chain connects TRBV4-1 to TRBJ1-3; D is perhaps TRBD1 (5 bases). V was shortened by 3 bases and J by 4 bases, with 22 bases between the two germline ends. From germline, CDR1 is MGHRA and CDR2 YSYEKL. The CDR3 spans 18 residues. The CDR3 nucleotides read TGCGCCAGCAGCCAGACAGCCCTTTCAACAGCTCTGGGAAACACCATATATTTT. It translates to CASSQTALSTALGNTIYF.

This chain joins TRBV5-4 and TRBJ2-1; TRBD2 aligns across 10 bases. The CDR3 sequence is 15 residues long. From germline, CDR1 is SGHNT and CDR2 YYREEE (reference sequence). Trimming took 2 bases from V and 6 from J; bases not matched to a gene: 5. The CDR3: CASSFKRGGFNEQFF. The CDR3 DNA is TGTGCCAGCAGCTTCAAGCGGGGGGGCTTCAATGAGCAGTTCTTC.

V usage is TRBV6-5 and J usage is TRBJ2-5; D unresolved. Trimming shortened V by 6 bases and J by 5 bases, and 10 bases separated the two germline ends. The CDR3 contains 12 residues. Looked up from germline, CDR1 is MNHEY and CDR2 is SVGAGI. CDR3 DNA: TGTGCCAGCAGATACCTCGGGGAGACCCAGTACTTC. Residues: CASRYLGETQYF.

This clone was seen once. The chain couples TRBV18 to TRBJ2-2; 8 bases map to TRBD1. This CDR3 has 14 residues. The V and J ends lost 4 bases and 7 bases, in that order; junction bases with no gene match: 5. CDR1 and CDR2 (germline): KGHSH, LQKENI. This chain's CDR3 is CASSHGQGDGELFF. Here the CDR3 DNA reads TGTGCCAGCTCACATGGACAGGGCGACGGGGAGCTGTTTTTT. Based on the CDR3 plus reference TRBV18 and TRBJ2-2, the full variable domain is NAGVMQNPRHLVRRRGQEARLRCSPMKGHSHVYWYRQLPEEGLKFMVYLQKENIIDESGMPKERFSAEFPKEGPSILRIQQVVRGDSAAYFCASSHGQGDGELFFGEGSRLTVL.

V gene TRBV19 combines with J gene TRBJ2-3; D unresolved. Germline-derived CDR1 and CDR2 are LNHDA and SQIVND (reference sequence). The CDR3 runs to 14 residues. Trimming took off 1 base at V and 2 bases at J, with 7 bases between the two ends. DNA of the CDR3: TGTGCCAGTAGTATAGGCCAGAACACAGATACGCAGTATTTT. Translating it yields CASSIGQNTDTQYF.

The chain carries TRBV10-3 and TRBJ2-5; 11 nucleotides align to TRBD2. Germline assignment: CDR1 ENHRY and CDR2 SYGVKD. V dropped 6 bases and J dropped 3; count of bases not matched to a gene: 3. The CDR3 spans 14 residues. CDR3 nucleotide sequence: TGTGCCATCAGACCGACTAGCGGGGAAGAGACCCAGTACTTC. This sequence encodes CAIRPTSGEETQYF.

This chain uses TRBV5-1 with TRBJ2-3; tentative D call: TRBD2 (6 bases). The CDR3 totals 15 residues. Trimming pared 4 bases from V and 0 bases from J, leaving 12 bases between. The germline CDR1 and CDR2 sequences are SGHRS and YFSETQ. The DNA of the CDR3 is TGCGCCAGCAGCCGGGGGTTGCCTAGCACAGATACGCAGTATTTT. Translating it yields CASSRGLPSTDTQYF.

The V call is TRBV7-9, the J call TRBJ2-5, with D perhaps matching TRBD2 (5 bases). The germline gives CDR1 SEHNR, CDR2 FQNEAQ (reference sequence). Trimming stripped 2 bases from V and 4 bases from J, with 14 bases between. The CDR3 is 15 amino acids. CDR3 bases: TGTGCCAGCAGCTTATCCGCTAGCAGGAGAGAGACCCAGTACTTC. Protein: CASSLSASRRETQYF. Full variable domain (outside the CDR3, taken from reference TRBV7-9 and TRBJ2-5): DTGVSQNPRHKITKRGQNVTFRCDPISEHNRLYWYRQTLGQGPEFLTYFQNEAQLEKSRLLSDRFSAERPKGSFSTLEIQRTEQGDSAMYLCASSLSASRRETQYFGPGTRLLVL.

The chain recombines TRBV6-1 with TRBJ2-4, with TRBD1 matching 7 bases. V lost 8 bases to trimming and J lost 13 bases; unmatched junction nucleotides: 11. The CDR3 extends over 12 amino acids. CDR1 is MNHNS, CDR2 SASEGT, per germline. This CDR3 reads CASVGIDREQYF. For the CDR3, the DNA is TGTGCCAGCGTAGGGATCGACAGGGAGCAGTACTTC.

The V call is TRBV9, the J call TRBJ2-7, with 12 bases fitting TRBD1. This CDR3 contains 15 residues. From germline, CDR1 is SGDLS and CDR2 YYNGEE. V gave up 3 bases and J gave up 3 bases; unmatched junction bases: 4. The CDR3 protein is CASSAGTGGNYEQYF. The CDR3 DNA reads as TGTGCCAGCAGCGCCGGGACAGGGGGCAACTACGAGCAGTACTTC.

CDR3 amino acids: CASSAADRGTEAFF. For the CDR3, the DNA is TGTGCCAGCAGCGCCGCTGACAGGGGCACTGAAGCTTTCTTT. The rearrangement joins TRBV13 to TRBJ1-1; 8 positions match TRBD1. Germline CDR1 PRHDT, CDR2 FYEKMQ (reference sequence). This CDR3 has 14 amino acids. V dropped 5 bases and J dropped 4; count of bases not matched to a gene: 6.

DNA of the CDR3: TGTGCCATCACCCCGGCGGGAGACGGCACCGGGGAGCTGTTTTTT. Translating gives CAITPAGDGTGELFF. The chain has TRBV10-3 and TRBJ2-2, with 7 bases fitting TRBD2. The germline gives CDR1 ENHRY, CDR2 SYGVKD. Losses at the gene ends were 7 bases for V and 4 bases for J; bases not matched to a gene: 9. This CDR3 comprises 15 residues.

The chain carries TRBV7-8 and TRBJ1-2, with a tentative D call TRBD1 (5 bases). Trimming cost V 8 bases and J 7 bases, with 17 bases left between them. The CDR3 is made up of 13 amino acids. CDR1 is SGHVS, CDR2 FQNEAQ, per germline. CDR3 loop: CASRAGGRGGYTF. For the CDR3, the DNA is TGTGCCAGCCGGGCCGGGGGGAGAGGTGGCTACACCTTC.

The rearrangement joins TRBV6-5 to TRBJ2-7; D is perhaps TRBD1 (6 bases). CDR3 length: 12 residues. Germline loops: CDR1 MNHEY, CDR2 SVGAGI. The germline V and J ends were trimmed by 6 bases and 3 bases, with 9 bases remaining between them. As DNA, the CDR3 is TGTGCCAGCAGCAGGGACAACTACGAGCAGTACTTC. Its protein product is CASSRDNYEQYF.

J is TRBJ2-3 and V is TRBV6-4; 9 nucleotides align to TRBD2. The length of the CDR3 is 15 residues. Trimming at V came to 3 bases and at J to 5 bases, leaving 6 bases not matched to a gene. Germline-derived CDR1 and CDR2 are MRHNA and SNTAGT. The CDR3 is CASSEAGGEGDTQYF. The CDR3 DNA reads as TGTGCCAGCAGTGAAGCGGGAGGAGAGGGAGATACGCAGTATTTT.

The J gene is TRBJ2-2, the V gene TRBV5-1; 8 bases match TRBD1. V trimming: 1 base; J trimming: 4 bases; junction bases outside the gene matches: 6. The CDR3 is 16 amino acids. Germline CDR1 and CDR2: SGHRS and YFSETQ. The CDR3 sequence: CASSLHRGDFTGELFF. CDR3 sequence (DNA): TGCGCCAGCAGCTTGCACAGGGGGGATTTCACCGGGGAGCTGTTTTTT. Supplemented by reference TRBV5-1 and TRBJ2-2, the full variable domain reads KAGVTQTPRYLIKTRGQQVTLSCSPISGHRSVSWYQQTPGQGLQFLFEYFSETQRNKGNFPGRFSGRQFSNSRSEMNVSTLELGDSALYLCASSLHRGDFTGELFFGEGSRLTVL.

The CDR3: CASTRGSGLQETQYF. The CDR3 DNA sequence: TGCGCCAGCACCCGAGGTTCAGGGCTACAAGAGACCCAGTACTTC. This chain uses TRBV5-1 with TRBJ2-5; TRBD1 might be the D (5 bases). V was trimmed by 6 bases and J by 2 bases, leaving 17 bases between them. This CDR3 spans 15 amino acids. The germline gives CDR1 SGHRS, CDR2 YFSETQ.

The V gene is TRBV2, the J gene TRBJ2-3; D may be TRBD1 (5 bases). The V end lost 5 bases, the J end lost 4 bases, and 13 bases lay between the germline ends. Germline V gene data show CDR1 as SNHLY and CDR2 as FYNNEI. This CDR3 spans 14 amino acids. CDR3 in DNA: TGTGCCAGCAGTATCGTAATGGGGCCAGATACGCAGTATTTT. Residues: CASSIVMGPDTQYF. The entire variable domain, with the rest obtained from reference TRBV2 and TRBJ2-3, is as follows: EPEVTQTPSHQVTQMGQEVILRCVPISNHLYFYWYRQILGQKVEFLVSFYNNEISEKSEIFDDQFSVERPDGSNFTLKIRSTKLEDSAMYFCASSIVMGPDTQYFGPGTRLTVL.

This clone was observed many times. The V call is TRBV7-2, the J call TRBJ1-4; TRBD1 matches at 10 bases. V shed 5 bases, J shed 6 bases, and the junction held 6 bases outside the gene matches. This CDR3 has 15 amino acids. The germline CDR1 and CDR2 sequences are SGHTA and FQGNSA. CDR3 residues: CASSPRQGADEKLFF. CDR3 nucleotides: TGTGCCAGCAGCCCGCGACAGGGGGCGGATGAAAAACTGTTTTTT.

The V call is TRBV15, the J call TRBJ2-6, with 11 bases that match TRBD2. Trimming took 0 bases from V and 0 from J; bases not matched to a gene: 4. The CDR3 totals 19 residues. Germline CDR1 is LNHNV and CDR2 is YYDKDF (reference sequence). The CDR3 reads CATSRDWGLAASGANVLTF. CDR3 DNA sequence: TGTGCCACCAGCAGAGATTGGGGACTAGCGGCCTCTGGGGCCAACGTCCTGACTTTC.

The rearrangement uses TRBV2 and TRBJ1-4; TRBD1 agrees at 7 bases. Germline values: CDR1 SNHLY, CDR2 FYNNEI. The J segment lost 8 bases and the V segment lost 4 bases, leaving 10 bases of the junction unmatched. This CDR3 contains 15 residues. The CDR3 spells CASSVRTGSGEKLFF. CDR3 nucleotides: TGTGCCAGCAGTGTTCGGACAGGATCAGGCGAAAAACTGTTTTTT.

The V gene is TRBV30, the J gene TRBJ1-3; D is unclear. The V end lost 4 bases, the J end lost 4 bases, and 14 bases lay between the germline ends. CDR3 size: 14 residues. CDR1 and CDR2 (germline): GTSNPN, SVGIG (reference sequence). The CDR3 sequence is CAWTPTVEGNTIYF. The CDR3 DNA reads TGTGCCTGGACCCCTACAGTTGAAGGAAACACCATATATTTT.

The chain has TRBV7-9 and TRBJ1-5; D is perhaps TRBD1 (5 bases). V was trimmed by 5 bases and J by 6 bases, leaving 11 bases between them. CDR3 length: 13 residues. Germline V gene data show CDR1 as SEHNR and CDR2 as FQNEAQ (reference sequence). CDR3 residues: CASSETGGQPQHF. The CDR3 DNA reads as TGTGCCAGCAGCGAAACCGGGGGTCAGCCCCAGCATTTT.